Listed below are T cell receptor beta chains from one sample, sequenced in a study of T cells after yellow fever vaccination. In TCRdb, the 5' RACE reads were re-called with MiXCR into one record per CDR3 protein. The sample has approximately 150,000 distinct CDR3 sequences; 5.5% to 7.5% are singletons. This specimen consisted of CD4+ T cells sorted from PBMCs, obtained on the day of the first yellow fever vaccination. Every receptor here comes from a man between 18 and 35 years old who received the YFV17D yellow fever vaccine. Each CDR3 is given with its conserved first and last residue. A D gene is named only where the DNA matches it firmly. Clone size appears in some rows only: once, few, many, or a class for an expanded clone.

>TRBD1|few|13|TRBV18|TRBJ2-7
TGTGCCAGCTCACCAGACAGACAGGGGCAGCAGTACTTC
CASSPDRQGQQYF
>NA|many|15|TRBV6-2/TRBV6-3|TRBJ2-5
TGTGCCAGCAGTTACAGGGACTCCCGAGCGGAGACCCAGTACTTC
CASSYRDSRAETQYF
>NA|many|16|TRBV20-1|TRBJ2-1
TGCAGTGCTAGAGAGGGGAGGGGGGTCTCCTGGGATGAGCAGTTCTTC
CSAREGRGVSWDEQFF
>NA|many|14|TRBV5-1|TRBJ2-7
TGCGCCAGCAGCTTCGGACCGAGCTCCTACGAGCAGTACTTC
CASSFGPSSYEQYF
>NA|many|14|TRBV18|TRBJ2-5
TGTGCCAGCTCACCAAGGGCGGTTCGGGAGACCCAGTACTTC
CASSPRAVRETQYF
>NA|few|13|TRBV12-3/TRBV12-4|TRBJ2-7
TGTGCCAGCAGTTTCCGGCGGGGAGATGAGCAGTACTTC
CASSFRRGDEQYF
>TRBD1|many|13|TRBV27|TRBJ1-1
TGTGCCAGCAGTTTAGCACAGGGGGTTGAAGCTTTCTTT
CASSLAQGVEAFF
>NA|many|13|TRBV7-2|TRBJ2-7
TGTGCCAGCAGCTTAGGGGGTGTCTACGAGCAGTACTTC
CASSLGGVYEQYF
>TRBD2|many|15|TRBV6-5|TRBJ2-3
TGTGCCAGCAGTTACCTGCTCGGGGGGTTAGATACGCAGTATTTT
CASSYLLGGLDTQYF
>NA|many|14|TRBV18|TRBJ1-1
TGTGCCAGCTCACCACAGCATCCGGCCCCTGAAGCTTTCTTT
CASSPQHPAPEAFF
>TRBD2|NA|15|TRBV10-2|TRBJ2-1
TGCGCCAGCAAGGCCGGGACTACCCTTCGGAATGAGCAGTTCTTC
CASKAGTTLRNEQFF
>TRBD1|few|15|TRBV7-2|TRBJ1-4
TGTGCCAGCAGCTTAGGACTGGTACAGGGGGAAAAACTGTTTTTT
CASSLGLVQGEKLFF
>NA|NA|16|TRBV5-4|TRBJ2-3
TGTGCCAGCCTTCCGAGCGGAGACACTAGCACAGATACGCAGTATTTT
CASLPSGDTSTDTQYF
>TRBD2|NA|16|TRBV18|TRBJ2-2
TGTGCCAGCTCACCCCCGGGACTAGGCGGCACCGGGGAGCTGTTTTTT
CASSPPGLGGTGELFF
>NA|many|13|TRBV27|TRBJ2-3
TGTGCCAGCAGTTTTCAAACCCCAGATACGCAGTATTTT
CASSFQTPDTQYF
>TRBD1|NA|15|TRBV5-1|TRBJ1-1
TGCGCCAGCAGCCCACGACAGGGGGCGAGGACTGAAGCTTTCTTT
CASSPRQGARTEAFF
>TRBD1|many|14|TRBV12-3/TRBV12-4|TRBJ1-1
TGTGCCAGCAGCTGGACAGGGTTTGGCACTGAAGCTTTCTTT
CASSWTGFGTEAFF
>TRBD2|many|16|TRBV4-3|TRBJ2-1
TGCGCCAGCAGCCAAGGAGCGGGGGGGCTTTTCAATGAGCAGTTCTTC
CASSQGAGGLFNEQFF
>NA|NA|13|TRBV29-1|TRBJ2-6
TGCAGCGCAGCAGGGGCTGGGGCCAACGTCCTGACTTTC
CSAAGAGANVLTF
>NA|many|13|TRBV29-1|TRBJ2-3
TGCAGCGTGAGCGACAGGCTCAGAGATACGCAGTATTTT
CSVSDRLRDTQYF
>NA|few|14|TRBV19|TRBJ1-1
TGTGCCAGTAGGAGTGCTGGGCCCTACACTGAAGCTTTCTTT
CASRSAGPYTEAFF
>NA|many|13|TRBV7-2|TRBJ1-2
TGTGCCAGCAGCCCCCGGACAGTCTATGGCTACACCTTC
CASSPRTVYGYTF
>NA|NA|13|TRBV12-3/TRBV12-4|TRBJ1-2
TGTGCCAGCAGTCCTCGGGGGCAAGATGGCTACACCTTC
CASSPRGQDGYTF
>NA|NA|11|TRBV29-1|TRBJ1-1
TGCAGCGTTGGAAGGCGCGCTGAAGCTTTCTTT
CSVGRRAEAFF
>TRBD1|many|14|TRBV30|TRBJ2-7
TGTGCCTGGGACCCGGGACAGGGGTACTACGAGCAGTACTTC
CAWDPGQGYYEQYF
>NA|few|14|TRBV19|TRBJ1-1
TGTGCCAGTAGTCCTTCAAGTACCTACAGGGAAGCTTTCTTT
CASSPSSTYREAFF
>NA|many|14|TRBV10-3|TRBJ2-2
TGTGCCATCAGTGGCTTGGGGAACACCGGGGAGCTGTTTTTT
CAISGLGNTGELFF
>NA|many|15|TRBV5-1|TRBJ2-2
TGCGCCAGCAGCTTGGTTCCAGGGCAAACCGGGGAGCTGTTTTTT
CASSLVPGQTGELFF
>NA|many|13|TRBV5-1|TRBJ2-7
TGCGCCAGCAGCCTGGACCCACTGGGGGAGCAGTACTTC
CASSLDPLGEQYF
>TRBD1|NA|15|TRBV5-1|TRBJ1-6
TGCGCCAGCAGCGGAGGACAGGGGGGGAATTCACCCCTCCACTTT
CASSGGQGGNSPLHF
>TRBD2|many|15|TRBV7-2|TRBJ2-2
TGTGCCAGCAGCCATAGCGGGTCGAACACCGGGGAGCTGTTTTTT
CASSHSGSNTGELFF
>NA|many|13|TRBV7-2|TRBJ2-7
TGTGCCAGCAGGGGGAGGAACTCCTACGAGCAGTACTTC
CASRGRNSYEQYF
>NA|NA|12|TRBV28|TRBJ2-2
TGTGCCAGCAGTCTAAAGTCCGTGGAGCTGTTTTTT
CASSLKSVELFF
>NA|many|15|TRBV5-1|TRBJ2-1
TGCGCCAGCAGCTTCGGGGGCAGGGGTAACAATGAGCAGTTCTTC
CASSFGGRGNNEQFF
>NA|many|14|TRBV7-9|TRBJ2-3
TGTGCCAGCAGCTCCCCGGGGGACACAGATACGCAGTATTTT
CASSSPGDTDTQYF
>TRBD2|NA|16|TRBV6-1|TRBJ2-3
TGTGCCAGCAGACGTCTAGCGGGGGGGTTCACAGATACGCAGTATTTT
CASRRLAGGFTDTQYF
>TRBD2|many|16|TRBV6-5|TRBJ2-1
TGTGCCAGCAGTTCAACTAGCGGGGCGGGAGACAATGAGCAGTTCTTC
CASSSTSGAGDNEQFF
>NA|many|15|TRBV4-2|TRBJ2-5
TGTGCCAGCAGCCAAGCGGGAGAAGGAGTGGCGACCCAGTACTTC
CASSQAGEGVATQYF
>NA|many|15|TRBV5-1|TRBJ1-5
TGCGCCAGCAGCTTTAGTTCAGATGGCAATCAGCCCCAGCATTTT
CASSFSSDGNQPQHF
>NA|few|14|TRBV12-3/TRBV12-4|TRBJ2-3
TGTGCCAGCAGTTTATCCGGGGGCCGTGACACGCAGTATTTT
CASSLSGGRDTQYF
>NA|many|14|TRBV6-2/TRBV6-3|TRBJ1-1
TGTGCCAGCAGTTACTCGGGCGGGGACACTGAAGCTTTCTTT
CASSYSGGDTEAFF
>NA|many|14|TRBV3-1|TRBJ1-1
TGTGCCAGCAGCCAAGCGGAGCTAAACACTGAAGCTTTCTTT
CASSQAELNTEAFF
>NA|many|13|TRBV7-2|TRBJ1-2
TGTGCCAGCAGCCATACCCCGTCCTATGGCTACACCTTC
CASSHTPSYGYTF
>NA|NA|15|TRBV29-1|TRBJ1-1
TGCAGCGTTGAAGATCCCCAGGGAATGGACACTGAAGCTTTCTTT
CSVEDPQGMDTEAFF
>NA|once|16|TRBV5-1|TRBJ2-3
TGCGCCAGCACCCCGGCAGAATTTCTTAGCACAGATACGCAGTATTTT
CASTPAEFLSTDTQYF
>NA|few|13|TRBV7-9|TRBJ2-5
TGTGCCAGCAGGGAGGGACTGGGGGAGACCCAGTACTTC
CASREGLGETQYF
>NA|many|14|TRBV5-1|TRBJ1-5
TGCGCCAGCAGCACCGGGGGAGGAGATCAGCCCCAGCATTTT
CASSTGGGDQPQHF
>NA|many|14|TRBV7-3|TRBJ2-1
TGTGCCAGCAGCTTATATTCCAGGGGAAATGAGCAGTTCTTC
CASSLYSRGNEQFF
>NA|many|13|TRBV4-2|TRBJ1-1
TGTGCCAGCAGCGGACAGTTAGGCACTGAAGCTTTCTTT
CASSGQLGTEAFF
>NA|few|13|TRBV10-3|TRBJ2-1
TGTGCCATCAGTAGTGAAGGGGGAAATGAGCAGTTCTTC
CAISSEGGNEQFF
>TRBD1|few|14|TRBV5-1|TRBJ1-4
TGCGCCAGCAGCCCGACAGGGATCAATGAAAAACTGTTTTTT
CASSPTGINEKLFF
>TRBD2|NA|18|TRBV5-1|TRBJ2-1
TGCGCCAGCAGCTTCCAATTAAGGCGGGACTACTCCTACAATGAGCAGTTCTTC
CASSFQLRRDYSYNEQFF
>NA|many|12|TRBV20-1|TRBJ2-2
TGCGCTCGGGCCCAGGGTACCGGGGAGCTGTTTTTT
CARAQGTGELFF
>TRBD2|many|16|TRBV10-3|TRBJ2-3
TGTGCCATCACGGCTGGCGGGGGGGCCAGCACAGATACGCAGTATTTT
CAITAGGGASTDTQYF
>NA|many|15|TRBV5-1|TRBJ2-7
TGCGCCAGCAGCTCGACAGGACTCCCCTCCTACGAGCAGTACTTC
CASSSTGLPSYEQYF